This passage covers 15 T cell receptor beta chains from one sample sequenced in a study of T cell responses to AZD1222 COVID-19 vaccine. Profiled with immunoSEQ multiplex PCR; TCRdb holds only in-frame clones, not every one. The table shows about 150,000 clones, with 91% occurring only once. The input for sequencing was peripheral blood, taken on day 0 of AZD1222 vaccination. These receptors came from an adult in good health.

The chain combines TRBV7-2 with TRBJ2-7, with D perhaps TRBD1 or TRBD2 (5 bases each). Trimming cost V 5 bases and J 2 bases, with 13 bases left between them. This CDR3 is built from 14 residues. Per the germline V gene, CDR1 is SGHTA and CDR2 is FQGNSA. In nucleotides, the CDR3 is TGTGCCAGCAGCCACCGACGGGGCACCTACGAGCAGTACTTC. Encoded protein: CASSHRRGTYEQYF.

The chain employs TRBV5-1 and TRBJ2-7, with D unresolved. The CDR3 runs 14 residues. V was shortened by 4 bases and J by 3 bases, with 14 bases between the two germline ends. Germline V gene lookup returns CDR1 SGHRS and CDR2 YFSETQ. CDR3 protein: CASSIASNYYEQYF. The CDR3 region has the DNA TGCGCCAGCAGCATCGCTTCAAATTACTACGAGCAGTACTTC.

V usage is TRBV25-1 and J usage is TRBJ1-1; 7 nucleotides line up with TRBD1. Germline V gene data show CDR1 as MGHDK and CDR2 as SYGVNS. The CDR3 is made up of 14 amino acids. V gave up 6 bases and J gave up 1 base; unmatched junction bases: 5. CDR3 protein: CASRLTGTNTEAFF. In DNA form, the CDR3 reads TGTGCCAGCAGGTTGACAGGGACGAACACTGAAGCTTTCTTT.

V usage is TRBV7-9 and J usage is TRBJ2-7, with D tentatively TRBD1 (6 bases). CDR1 is SEHNR, CDR2 FQNEAQ, per germline (reference sequence). V gave up 5 bases and J gave up 4 bases, with 12 bases separating them. This CDR3 is built from 13 residues. The CDR3 sequence is CASSPTGSYEQYF. As DNA, the CDR3 is TGTGCCAGCAGCCCGACAGGTTCTTACGAGCAGTACTTC.

V usage is TRBV27 and J usage is TRBJ2-5; D uncertain. V was clipped by 6 bases and J by 2 bases, with 22 bases between them. Germline CDR1 is MNHEY and CDR2 is SMNVEV (reference sequence). CDR3 length: 17 amino acids. CDR3 sequence (DNA): TGTGCCAGCAGAACATTCCAGCGTGGAATAAATCAAGAGACCCAGTACTTC. Translating it yields CASRTFQRGINQETQYF.

Here the CDR3 reads CASGWGDGNQPQHF. The CDR3 coding sequence is TGTGCCAGTGGGTGGGGGGATGGCAATCAGCCCCAGCATTTT. This rearrangement joins TRBV2 to TRBJ1-5; a possible D gene is TRBD1 (5 bases). Germline CDR1 SNHLY, CDR2 FYNNEI. The CDR3 is 14 residues long. Trimming took 9 bases from V and 2 from J, leaving 14 bases between them.

The J gene is TRBJ2-7, the V gene TRBV5-6, with 7 nucleotides matching TRBD1. Germline CDR1 is SGHDT and CDR2 is YYEEEE. The CDR3 has 15 amino acids. The trim removed 2 bases at V and 0 bases at J, leaving 5 bases unmatched. The CDR3 protein is CASSFTGALSYEQYF. CDR3 nucleotide sequence: TGTGCCAGCAGCTTCACAGGGGCCCTCTCCTACGAGCAGTACTTC.

J is TRBJ1-2 and V is TRBV5-3; 7 nucleotides align to TRBD1. TRBV5-3 qualifies as an ORF whose function is uncertain. J lost 2 bases, V lost 2 bases, and 9 bases had no gene match. This CDR3 has 16 residues. CDR3 bases: TGTGCCAGAAGCTTTCCGCCGCCGGGACAGAACTATGGCTACACCTTC. Translation: CARSFPPPGQNYGYTF.

This clone is a singleton in its sample. The chain employs TRBV19 and TRBJ1-5; TRBD1 agrees at 7 bases. Unmatched junction bases numbered 16, after V lost 10 bases and J lost 4 bases. The germline CDR1 and CDR2 sequences are LNHDA and SQIVND (reference sequence). This CDR3 has 16 amino acids. As DNA, the CDR3 is TGTGCCACGAAACAAGAAGGGGGCAGGGTAAATCAGCCCCAGCATTTT. Protein sequence: CATKQEGGRVNQPQHF.

The V gene is TRBV18, the J gene TRBJ1-2, with D possibly being TRBD1 (6 bases). Trimming took 3 bases from V and 1 from J, leaving 15 bases between them. Per germline, CDR1 KGHSH and CDR2 LQKENI. The CDR3 totals 16 residues. The CDR3 protein is CASSPTGTNFNYGYTF. The DNA for the CDR3 is TGTGCCAGCTCACCGACCGGGACAAACTTTAACTATGGCTACACCTTC.

The V call is TRBV3-1 (or the pseudogene TRBV3-2), the J call TRBJ1-5; the D gene is possibly TRBD1 (5 bases). Germline V gene data show CDR1 as LGHDT and CDR2 as YNNKEL (reference sequence). This CDR3 is built from 12 residues. V lost 9 bases and J 2 bases, leaving 8 bases between the germline ends. CDR3 residues: CASGTGNQPQHF. The CDR3 bases are TGTGCCAGTGGGACGGGCAATCAGCCCCAGCATTTT.

The rearrangement links TRBV6-6 to TRBJ1-1; 9 bases map to TRBD1. Germline CDR1 is MNHNY and CDR2 is SVGAGI (reference sequence). CDR3 size: 15 residues. Trimming cost V 2 bases and J 1 base; bases outside gene matches: 2. CDR3 nucleotide sequence: TGTGCCAGCAGTTACGGACAGGGGTGGAACACTGAAGCTTTCTTT. This translates into CASSYGQGWNTEAFF.

CDR3 nucleotide sequence: TGTGCCAGCAGCTTAGACAGCACAGATACGCAGTATTTT. This translates into CASSLDSTDTQYF. The chain couples TRBV7-9 to TRBJ2-3; D call uncertain. Trimming removed 1 base from V and 0 bases from J, with 2 bases in between. The CDR3 is made up of 13 amino acids. Germline V gives CDR1 SEHNR, CDR2 FQNEAQ (reference sequence).

This chain connects TRBV2 to TRBJ2-7, with 9 positions matching TRBD2. This CDR3 has 14 amino acids. The V gene's germline CDR1 is SNHLY and CDR2 FYNNEI. V shed 7 bases, J shed 2 bases, and the junction held 6 bases outside the gene matches. The CDR3 loop reads CASKRLAEAYEQYF. In nucleotides, the CDR3 is TGTGCCAGCAAAAGACTAGCGGAGGCCTACGAGCAGTACTTC. Variable domain in full (rest from reference TRBV2 and TRBJ2-7): EPEVTQTPSHQVTQMGQEVILRCVPISNHLYFYWYRQILGQKVEFLVSFYNNEISEKSEIFDDQFSVERPDGSNFTLKIRSTKLEDSAMYFCASKRLAEAYEQYFGPGTRLTVT.

This chain joins TRBV19 and TRBJ1-3; D may be TRBD1 (5 bases). There are 14 residues in the CDR3. Looked up from germline, CDR1 is LNHDA and CDR2 is SQIVND (reference sequence). V gave up 6 bases and J gave up 1 base, with 10 bases separating them. CDR3 region: CASSPDKSGNTIYF. The CDR3 region has the DNA TGTGCCAGTAGCCCGGACAAATCTGGAAACACCATATATTTT.